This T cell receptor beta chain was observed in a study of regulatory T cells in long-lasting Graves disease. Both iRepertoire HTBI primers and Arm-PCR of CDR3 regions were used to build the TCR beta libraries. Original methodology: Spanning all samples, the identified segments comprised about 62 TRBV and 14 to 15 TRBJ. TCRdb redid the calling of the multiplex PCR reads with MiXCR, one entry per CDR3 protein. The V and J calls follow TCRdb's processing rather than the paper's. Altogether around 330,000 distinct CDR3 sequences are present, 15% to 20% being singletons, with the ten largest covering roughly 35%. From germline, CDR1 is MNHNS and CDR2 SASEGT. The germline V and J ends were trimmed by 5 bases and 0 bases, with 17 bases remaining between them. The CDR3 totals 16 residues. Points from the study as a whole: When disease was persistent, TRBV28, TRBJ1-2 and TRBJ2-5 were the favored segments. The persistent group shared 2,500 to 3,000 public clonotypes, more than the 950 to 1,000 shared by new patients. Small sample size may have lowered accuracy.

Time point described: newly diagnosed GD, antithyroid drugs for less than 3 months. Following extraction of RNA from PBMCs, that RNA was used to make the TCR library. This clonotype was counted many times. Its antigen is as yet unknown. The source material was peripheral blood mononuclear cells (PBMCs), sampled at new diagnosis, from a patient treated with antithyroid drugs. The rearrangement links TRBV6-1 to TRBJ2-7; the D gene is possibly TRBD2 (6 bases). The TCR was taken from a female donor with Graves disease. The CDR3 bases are TGTGCCAGCAGTCACCTTTCAGCGGGCCGCTCCTACGAGCAGTACTTC. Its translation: CASSHLSAGRSYEQYF.